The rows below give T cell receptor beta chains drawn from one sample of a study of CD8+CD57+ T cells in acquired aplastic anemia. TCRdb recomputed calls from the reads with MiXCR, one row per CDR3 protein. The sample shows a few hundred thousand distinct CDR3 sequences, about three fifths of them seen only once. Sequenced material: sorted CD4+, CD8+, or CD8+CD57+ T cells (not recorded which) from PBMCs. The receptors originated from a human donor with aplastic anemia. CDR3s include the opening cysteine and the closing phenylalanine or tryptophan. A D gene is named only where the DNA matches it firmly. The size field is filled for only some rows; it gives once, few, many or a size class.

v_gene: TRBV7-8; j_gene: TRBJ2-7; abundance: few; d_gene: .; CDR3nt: TGTGCCAGCAGCTTAGGGCCAGTTCCCTACTTC; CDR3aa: CASSLGPVPYF
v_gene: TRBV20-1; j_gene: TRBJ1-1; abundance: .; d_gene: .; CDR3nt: TGCAGTGCTAGTTCAGGGGAAGTTGCCACTGAAGCTTTCTTT; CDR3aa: CSASSGEVATEAFF
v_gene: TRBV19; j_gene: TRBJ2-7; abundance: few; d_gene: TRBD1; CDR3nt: TGTGCCAGTAGGACTCCAGGGGGTTCGCACTACGAGCAGTACTTC; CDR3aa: CASRTPGGSHYEQYF
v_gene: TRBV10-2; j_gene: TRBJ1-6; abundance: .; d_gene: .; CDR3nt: TGCGCCAGCAGTGATACAAGACAGGACCTCCACTTT; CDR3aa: CASSDTRQDLHF
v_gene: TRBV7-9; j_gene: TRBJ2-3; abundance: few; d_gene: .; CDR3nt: TGTGCCAGCAGCTTAGGGGACCGAGGGGGCACAGATACGCAGTATTTT; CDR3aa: CASSLGDRGGTDTQYF
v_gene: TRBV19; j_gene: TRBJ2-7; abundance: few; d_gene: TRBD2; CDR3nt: TGTGCCAGTACTGGGGGGGAGACCTACGAGCAGTACTTC; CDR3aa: CASTGGETYEQYF
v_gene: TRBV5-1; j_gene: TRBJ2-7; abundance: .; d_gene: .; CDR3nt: TGCGCCAGCAGCTCCCGGGACCCGGTGGGAGAGCAGTACTTC; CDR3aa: CASSSRDPVGEQYF
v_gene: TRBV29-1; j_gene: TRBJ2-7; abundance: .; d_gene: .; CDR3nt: TGCAGCGTAGGTACCGGGCCGGGGGCCTTTAAGCAGTACTTC; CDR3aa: CSVGTGPGAFKQYF
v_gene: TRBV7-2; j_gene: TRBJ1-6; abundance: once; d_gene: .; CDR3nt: TGTGCCAGCAGCTTGAGAGGGGTAGAGGGGGGCTATAATTCACCCCTCCACTTT; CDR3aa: CASSLRGVEGGYNSPLHF
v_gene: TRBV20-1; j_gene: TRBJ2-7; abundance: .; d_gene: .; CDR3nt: TGCAGTGCCGAGGCGGGGCCAGCCTACGAGCAGTACTTC; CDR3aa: CSAEAGPAYEQYF
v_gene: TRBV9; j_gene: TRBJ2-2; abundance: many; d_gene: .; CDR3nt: TGTGCCAGCAGCGTAACAGAGAACACCGGGGAGCTGTTTTTT; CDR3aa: CASSVTENTGELFF
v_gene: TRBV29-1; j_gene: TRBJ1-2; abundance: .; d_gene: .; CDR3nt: TGCAGCGTTGCGGGGGGAAATGGCTACACCTTC; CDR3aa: CSVAGGNGYTF
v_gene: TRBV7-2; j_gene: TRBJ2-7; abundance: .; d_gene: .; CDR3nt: TGTGCCAGCAGCTTAGGGGTCCACCTCTACGAGCAGTACTTC; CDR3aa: CASSLGVHLYEQYF
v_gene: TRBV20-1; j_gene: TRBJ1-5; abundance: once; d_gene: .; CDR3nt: TGCAGTGCTAATCACGGAATATATAGCAATCAGCCCCAGCATTTT; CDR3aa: CSANHGIYSNQPQHF
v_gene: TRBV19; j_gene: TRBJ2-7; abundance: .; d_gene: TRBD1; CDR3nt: TGTGCCAGTAGTGCCATGACAGGGAGCTCCTACGAGCAGTACTTC; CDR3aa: CASSAMTGSSYEQYF
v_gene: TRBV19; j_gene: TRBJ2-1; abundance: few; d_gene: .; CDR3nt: TGTGCCAGTAGTATTTCCCCATCAATGTACAATGAGCAGTTCTTC; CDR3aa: CASSISPSMYNEQFF
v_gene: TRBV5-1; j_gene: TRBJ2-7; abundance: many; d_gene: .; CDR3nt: TGCGCCAGCAGCCCGAGTACGGGAGTCACTACCTACGAGCAGTACTTC; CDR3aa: CASSPSTGVTTYEQYF
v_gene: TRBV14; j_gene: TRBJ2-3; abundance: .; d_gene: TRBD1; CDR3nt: TGTGCCAGCAGCCTATACTCCAGGGGGCATACAGATACGCAGTATTTT; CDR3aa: CASSLYSRGHTDTQYF
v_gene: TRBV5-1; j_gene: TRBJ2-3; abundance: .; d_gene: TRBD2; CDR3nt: TGCGCCAGCAATGTAAGGCGGGGGGCCGCAGATACGCAGTATTTT; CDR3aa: CASNVRRGAADTQYF
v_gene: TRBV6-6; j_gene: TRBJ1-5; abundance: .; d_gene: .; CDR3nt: TGTGCCAGCAGTCGAACACATAGCAATCAGCCCCAGCATTTT; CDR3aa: CASSRTHSNQPQHF
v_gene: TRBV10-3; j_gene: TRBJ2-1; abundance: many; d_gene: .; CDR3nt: TGTGCCATCAGTGATTTGTCGGGCCCCTACAATGAGCAGTTCTTC; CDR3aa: CAISDLSGPYNEQFF
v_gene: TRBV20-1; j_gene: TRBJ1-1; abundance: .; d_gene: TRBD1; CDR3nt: TGCAGTGGACAGGGAAACACTGAAGCTTTCTTT; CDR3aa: CSGQGNTEAFF
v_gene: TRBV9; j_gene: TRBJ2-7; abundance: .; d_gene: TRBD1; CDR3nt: TGTGCCAGCAGCGTATCGGGGACAGTGCCCTACGAGCAGTACTTC; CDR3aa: CASSVSGTVPYEQYF
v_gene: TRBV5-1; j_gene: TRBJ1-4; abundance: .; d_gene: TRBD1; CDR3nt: TGCGCCAGCAGCTTGGCGGGGACAGCAACTAATGAAAAACTGTTTTTT; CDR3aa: CASSLAGTATNEKLFF
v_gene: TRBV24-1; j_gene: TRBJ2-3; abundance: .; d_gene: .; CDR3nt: TGTGCCACCAGTGATTTTAGGAACGCTAGCACAGATACGCAGTATTTT; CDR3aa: CATSDFRNASTDTQYF
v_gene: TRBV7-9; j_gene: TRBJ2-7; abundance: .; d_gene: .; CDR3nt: TGTGCCAGCAGTCCGAGGGGCGGGGGCCAGCTCGAGCAGTACTTC; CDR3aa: CASSPRGGGQLEQYF
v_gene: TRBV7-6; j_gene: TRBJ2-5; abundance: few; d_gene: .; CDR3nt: TGTGCCAGCAGCACTCTCGAGACCCAGTACTTC; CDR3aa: CASSTLETQYF
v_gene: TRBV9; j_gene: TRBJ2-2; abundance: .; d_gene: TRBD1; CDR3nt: TGTGCCACCCAGAGGGGGCAGAACACCGGGGAGCTGTTTTTT; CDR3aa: CATQRGQNTGELFF
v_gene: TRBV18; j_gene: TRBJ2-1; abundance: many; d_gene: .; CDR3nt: TGTGCCAGCTCACGCTATGGGGGAGACAATGAGCAGTTCTTC; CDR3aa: CASSRYGGDNEQFF
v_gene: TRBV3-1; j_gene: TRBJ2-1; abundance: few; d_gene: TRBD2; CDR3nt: TGTGCCAGCAGCCAATATTTGACTAGCGGGAGGGCAGAGCAGTTCTTC; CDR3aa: CASSQYLTSGRAEQFF
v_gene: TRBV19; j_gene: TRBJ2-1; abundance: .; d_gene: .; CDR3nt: TGTGCCAGTAGTGTCAAAGCGGACAATGAGCAGTTCTTC; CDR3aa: CASSVKADNEQFF
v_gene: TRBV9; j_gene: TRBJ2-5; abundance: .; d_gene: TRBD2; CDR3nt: TGTGCCAGCAGTCGACTAGCGGGAGTTTCAGAGACCCAGTACTTC; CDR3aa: CASSRLAGVSETQYF
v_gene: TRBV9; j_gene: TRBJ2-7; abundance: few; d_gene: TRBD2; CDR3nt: TGTGCCAGCTCACCAACACTAGGGCAAAGCGGGAGGGCGTACGAGCAGTACTTC; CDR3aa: CASSPTLGQSGRAYEQYF
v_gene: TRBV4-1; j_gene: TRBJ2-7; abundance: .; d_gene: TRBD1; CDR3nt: TGCGCCAGCAGCCAAGCGCCAGGGGGAATATGGGAGCAGTACTTC; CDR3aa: CASSQAPGGIWEQYF
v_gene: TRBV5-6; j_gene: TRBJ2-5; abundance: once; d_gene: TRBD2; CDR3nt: TGTGCCAGCAGCCCTAGCGGGGGATACCAAGAGACCCAGTACTTC; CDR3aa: CASSPSGGYQETQYF
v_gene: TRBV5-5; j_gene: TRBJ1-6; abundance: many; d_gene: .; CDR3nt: TGTGCCAGCAGCTTCTCGGGGGGAGGAGGTTCACCCCTCCACTTT; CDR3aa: CASSFSGGGGSPLHF
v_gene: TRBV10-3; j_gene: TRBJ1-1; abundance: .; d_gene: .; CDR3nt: TGTGCCATCAGCCGGGTCGGGGGCACTGGAGCTTTCTTT; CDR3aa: CAISRVGGTGAFF
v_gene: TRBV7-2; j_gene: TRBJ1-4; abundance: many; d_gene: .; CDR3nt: TGTGCCAGCAGCTTAGAACCACAGAGCTACGTTAGGGAAAAACTGTTTTTT; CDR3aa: CASSLEPQSYVREKLFF
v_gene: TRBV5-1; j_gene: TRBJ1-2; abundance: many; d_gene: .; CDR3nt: TGCGCCAGCACCTCGGGAGACCTATTTCGGGGCTACACCTTC; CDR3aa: CASTSGDLFRGYTF
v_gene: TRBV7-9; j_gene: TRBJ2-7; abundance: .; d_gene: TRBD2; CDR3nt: TGTGCCAGGAGTCCGAGACTAGCGGGAGGAGTCAATGAGCAGTACTTC; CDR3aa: CARSPRLAGGVNEQYF